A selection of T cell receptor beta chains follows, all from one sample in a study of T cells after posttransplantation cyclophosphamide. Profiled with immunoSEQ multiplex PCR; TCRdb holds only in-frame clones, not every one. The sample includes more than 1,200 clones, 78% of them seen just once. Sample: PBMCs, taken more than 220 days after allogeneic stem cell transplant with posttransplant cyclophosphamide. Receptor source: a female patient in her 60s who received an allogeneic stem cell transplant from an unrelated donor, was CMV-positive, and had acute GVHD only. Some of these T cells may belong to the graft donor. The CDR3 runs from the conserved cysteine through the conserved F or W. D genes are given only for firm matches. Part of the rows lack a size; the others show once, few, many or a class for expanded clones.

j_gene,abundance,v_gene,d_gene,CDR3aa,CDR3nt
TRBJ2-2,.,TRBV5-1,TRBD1,CASSFIQGATGELFF,TGCGCCAGCAGCTTCATACAGGGGGCCACCGGGGAGCTGTTTTTT
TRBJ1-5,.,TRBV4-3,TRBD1,CASSQDLWTGTGGQPQHF,TGCGCCAGCAGCCAAGACTTATGGACCGGGACAGGGGGCCAGCCCCAGCATTTT
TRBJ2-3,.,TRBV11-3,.,CASSPLRAAPTDTQYF,TGTGCCAGCAGCCCCCTAAGAGCGGCCCCCACAGATACGCAGTATTTT
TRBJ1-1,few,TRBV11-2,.,CASSFSNTEAFF,TGTGCCAGCAGCTTCAGTAACACTGAAGCTTTCTTT
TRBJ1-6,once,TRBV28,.,CASSPGLFNSPHYNSPLHF,TGTGCCAGCAGCCCCGGTCTGTTTAACAGCCCACATTATAATTCACCCCTCCACTTT
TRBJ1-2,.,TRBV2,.,CASSPTGPYGYTF,TGTGCCAGCAGCCCAACTGGGCCCTATGGCTACACCTTC
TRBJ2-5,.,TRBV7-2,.,CASSLQPGETQYF,TGTGCCAGCAGCTTACAACCGGGAGAGACCCAGTACTTC
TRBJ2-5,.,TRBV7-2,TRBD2,CASSLGTQRGVETQYF,TGTGCCAGCAGCCTGGGGACCCAGCGGGGGGTTGAGACCCAGTACTTC
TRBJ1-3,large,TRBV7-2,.,CASSLGPQAGNTIYF,TGTGCCAGCAGCCTTGGGCCCCAGGCTGGAAACACCATATATTTT
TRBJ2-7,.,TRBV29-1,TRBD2,CSVRGGESSYEQYF,TGCAGCGTCCGGGGGGGGGAAAGCTCCTACGAGCAGTACTTC
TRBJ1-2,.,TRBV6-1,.,CASSEVTVYGYTF,TGTGCCAGCAGTGAGGTGACAGTCTATGGCTACACCTTC
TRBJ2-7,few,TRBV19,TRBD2,CASSLASLAGHEQYF,TGTGCCAGTAGTCTCGCCTCCCTAGCGGGACACGAGCAGTACTTC
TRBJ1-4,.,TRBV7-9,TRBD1,CASSSTGGGEKLFF,TGTGCCAGCAGCTCGACAGGGGGCGGGGAAAAACTGTTTTTT
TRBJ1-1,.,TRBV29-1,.,CSVEDRRPSPEAFF,TGCAGCGTTGAAGATCGGAGGCCAAGCCCTGAAGCTTTCTTT
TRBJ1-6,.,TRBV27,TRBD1,CASSSYTGTGRSPLHF,TGTGCCAGCAGTTCGTACACCGGGACAGGGCGTTCACCCCTCCACTTT
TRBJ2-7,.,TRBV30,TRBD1,CAWTKGAYEQYF,TGTGCCTGGACGAAGGGGGCTTACGAGCAGTACTTC
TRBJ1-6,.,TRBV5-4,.,CASSLTGRHNSPLHF,TGTGCCAGCAGCTTGACAGGACGTCATAATTCACCCCTCCACTTT
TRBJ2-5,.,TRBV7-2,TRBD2,CASKRGYQETQYF,TGTGCCAGTAAGCGGGGGTACCAAGAGACCCAGTACTTC